This T cell receptor beta chain was profiled in a study of blood T cell repertoires in COVID-19. Study-level information: Sources were T cells, B-cell-depleted T cells, or PBMCs; the material itself was cDNA or gDNA.

Generated by immunoSEQ multiplex PCR, the TCRdb table keeps only in-frame clones and is missing some. The sample lists roughly 290,000 clones, over 75% occurring once. CDR3 size: 14 residues. CDR1 is SGDLS, CDR2 YYNGEE, per germline. V dropped 0 bases and J dropped 8; count of bases not matched to a gene: 4. The chain is built from TRBV9 and TRBJ1-2; TRBD1 matches 10 bases. The specimen was peripheral blood. This receptor was taken from a woman aged 55-75 years with acute or convalescent COVID-19. The CDR3 bases are TGTGCCAGCAGCGTAGTGGGGACAGGGGACGGCTACACCTTC. Amino acid sequence: CASSVVGTGDGYTF. Supplemented by reference TRBV9 and TRBJ1-2, the full variable domain reads DSGVTQTPKHLITATGQRVTLRCSPRSGDLSVYWYQQSLDQGLQFLIQYYNGEERAKGNILERFSAQQFPDLHSELNLSSLELGDSALYFCASSVVGTGDGYTFGSGTRLTVV.